The clone carrying this T cell receptor (beta chain) was observed at least ten times. Its target is unknown. From the reads, TCRdb called clonotypes with MiXCR, one entry per CDR3 protein. The sample has hundreds of thousands of distinct CDR3 sequences, about 30% seen once. The length of the CDR3 is 15 residues. CDR1 MNHNS and CDR2 SASEGT come from the germline V gene. The germline V and J ends were trimmed by 8 bases and 7 bases, with 21 bases remaining between them. The data belong to a study of T cell repertoires in cytomegalovirus infection. The source of this sequence is a human donor in good health (CMV status not recorded). Some clones in this sample may be carry-over from other donors' samples. The chain joins TRBV6-1 to TRBJ1-5; a possible D gene is TRBD1 (5 bases). The material sequenced was cultured PBMCs, taken from culture after CMV antigen stimulation. CDR3 sequence reads: CASALVEGFGQPQHF. Written as DNA, the CDR3 is TGTGCCAGCGCCCTGGTTGAGGGGTTCGGCCAGCCCCAGCATTTT.